A single sample is the source of the 12 T cell receptor beta chains below, sequenced in a study of shared clonotypes between healthy human individuals. Assay used: immunoSEQ multiplex PCR; TCRdb lists only in-frame clones, some missing. The sample holds 950,000 to 1,300,000 clones, approximately 68% seen once. Sequencing was performed on memory CD4+ T cells sorted from blood. Sample subset: CD45RA-negative fraction. The source is a man in his late teens or twenties in good health.

J is TRBJ1-1 and V is TRBV30; D ambiguous. Germline CDR1 is GTSNPN and CDR2 is SVGIG (reference sequence). Trimming pared 0 bases from V and 8 bases from J, leaving 7 bases between. This CDR3 has 11 residues. Here the CDR3 DNA reads TGTGCCTGGAGTGTGAAAGGGGAAGCTTTCTTT. Its protein product is CAWSVKGEAFF. The entire variable domain, with the rest obtained from reference TRBV30 and TRBJ1-1, is as follows: SQTIHQWPATLVQPVGSPLSLECTVEGTSNPNLYWYRQAAGRGLQLLFYSVGIGQISSEVPQNLSASRPQDRQFILSSKKLLLSDSGFYLCAWSVKGEAFFGQGTRLTVV.

This chain uses TRBV15 with TRBJ2-3, with D unclear. Germline CDR1 is LNHNV and CDR2 is YYDKDF (reference sequence). The germline V and J ends were trimmed by 0 bases and 2 bases, with 6 bases remaining between them. The CDR3 covers 14 residues. The CDR3 spells CATSRDPITDTQYF. CDR3 coding DNA: TGTGCCACCAGCAGAGATCCCATCACAGATACGCAGTATTTT.

The chain recombines TRBV5-1 with TRBJ1-2, with 9 positions matching TRBD1. V was clipped by 4 bases and J by 4 bases; unmatched bases: 8. This CDR3 contains 15 residues. Germline CDR1 SGHRS, CDR2 YFSETQ. The CDR3 coding sequence is TGCGCCAGCAGCCAGGACAGGGGTTATGGCTATGGCTACACCTTC. Translated: CASSQDRGYGYGYTF. Supplemented by reference TRBV5-1 and TRBJ1-2, the full variable domain reads KAGVTQTPRYLIKTRGQQVTLSCSPISGHRSVSWYQQTPGQGLQFLFEYFSETQRNKGNFPGRFSGRQFSNSRSEMNVSTLELGDSALYLCASSQDRGYGYGYTFGSGTRLTVV.

CDR3 residues: CASRLLGAGGTDTQYF. The CDR3 nucleotides are TGCGCCAGCCGTCTCCTTGGAGCGGGGGGCACAGATACGCAGTATTTT. The V call is TRBV4-1, the J call TRBJ2-3; 8 nucleotides match TRBD2. This CDR3 comprises 16 residues. CDR1 MGHRA and CDR2 YSYEKL come from the germline V gene. The V gene end was trimmed by 8 bases and the J gene end by 1 base; junction bases not matched to a gene: 11.

About this clone itself: One base separates it from a far larger clone, so it is likely a read error. Distinct nucleotide sequences in the sample also encode this CDR3. V gene TRBV5-6 combines with J gene TRBJ1-1; D is uncertain. The V gene's germline CDR1 is SGHDT and CDR2 YYEEEE. The CDR3 is 12 amino acids. Trimming pared 0 bases from V and 5 bases from J, leaving 5 bases between. The CDR3, as DNA: TGTGCCAGCAGCTTGGTCGGGACTGAAGCTTTCTTT. Its protein is CASSLVGTEAFF.

This rearrangement joins TRBV5-4 to TRBJ1-1; 7 bases match TRBD1. CDR3 length: 14 residues. Unmatched junction bases numbered 3, after V lost 4 bases and J lost 0 bases. CDR1 and CDR2 (germline): SGHNT, YYREEE (reference sequence). The DNA for the CDR3 is TGTGCCAGCAGCCGGGGACAGTTGAACACTGAAGCTTTCTTT. Protein: CASSRGQLNTEAFF.

This chain joins TRBV4-1 and TRBJ2-3; D gene ambiguous. The CDR3 sequence is 18 residues long. Trimming cost V 0 bases and J 0 bases, with 16 bases left between them. Germline lookup yields CDR1 MGHRA and CDR2 YSYEKL. DNA of the CDR3: TGCGCCAGCAGCCAAGATGCCCCGTCAACGGTGAGCACAGATACGCAGTATTTT. Translating it yields CASSQDAPSTVSTDTQYF.

The genes are TRBV5-4 and TRBJ2-5; the D call may be TRBD1 or TRBD2 (5 bases each). The CDR3 has 12 residues. The V gene's germline CDR1 is SGHNT and CDR2 YYREEE (reference sequence). Written as DNA, the CDR3 is TGTGCTGAAGTGAGGGAAAGGGGGACCCAGTACTTC. Amino acid sequence: CAEVRERGTQYF.

J is TRBJ1-5 and V is TRBV30; perhaps TRBD1 as D (5 bases). The germline gives CDR1 GTSNPN, CDR2 SVGIG (reference sequence). The CDR3 loop spans 13 amino acids. The V and J ends lost 2 bases and 7 bases respectively, with 12 bases between them. The CDR3 DNA follows: TGTGCCTGGAGTATAGGGGAAGGGCAGCCCCAGCATTTT. Translation gives CAWSIGEGQPQHF.

A remark on this clone: Additional DNA sequences in this sample encode the identical CDR3. The J gene is TRBJ2-7, the V gene TRBV18, with D tentatively TRBD1 or TRBD2 (5 bases each). The CDR3 contains 14 residues. V dropped 3 bases and J dropped 4 bases, with 13 bases sitting between them. Germline V lookup: CDR1 KGHSH, CDR2 LQKENI. CDR3 protein: CASSPGTSFYEQYF. CDR3 coding DNA: TGTGCCAGCTCACCGGGGACCTCTTTTTACGAGCAGTACTTC.

The chain is built from TRBV19 and TRBJ1-1; 8 nucleotides align to TRBD1. Germline lookup yields CDR1 LNHDA and CDR2 SQIVND (reference sequence). This CDR3 contains 14 residues. With 4 bases clipped from V and 1 base from J, the junction kept 2 bases outside the gene matches. The chain's CDR3 is CASSRTGTNTEAFF. In DNA form, the CDR3 reads TGTGCCAGTAGTAGGACAGGGACGAACACTGAAGCTTTCTTT.

The CDR3 nucleotides are TGTGCCAGCAGCTTAGGGGCAAGCTCTGGAAACACCATATATTTT. Protein: CASSLGASSGNTIYF. The chain is built from TRBV7-6 and TRBJ1-3, with D uncertain. V gave up 1 base and J gave up 0 bases, with 7 bases separating them. Per the germline V gene, CDR1 is SGHVS and CDR2 is FNYEAQ. The CDR3 extends over 15 amino acids.